A single TCR beta chain is shown here with its context. Its specificity is not known. The data derive from a study of CD8 T cell repertoires and HIV-1 epitope variants. The overall study: T cells were stimulated with Twenty-five Gag and Nef peptides separately. An uncultured baseline aliquot held 1M T cells.

TCRdb keeps only in-frame clones here, not all; method: immunoSEQ multiplex PCR. The sample carries thousands of clones, 65% to 70% recorded once. Germline V gives CDR1 MNHEY, CDR2 SMNVEV (reference sequence). Deletions cut 4 bases from V and 1 base from J, with 19 bases between. This CDR3 is 17 amino acids long. The chain couples TRBV27 to TRBJ1-1; D is possibly TRBD1 (6 bases). The sequence was collected from a male donor with HIV. Sequencing was performed on cultured CD8+ T cells derived from PBMCs. CDR3: CASSYLRQGPANTEAFF. CDR3 coding DNA: TGTGCCAGCAGTTACCTGCGGCAGGGGCCTGCGAACACTGAAGCTTTCTTT.